One and the same sample provided the 23 T cell receptor beta chains below, sequenced in a study of graft-versus-host responses after intestinal transplantation. The assay was immunoSEQ multiplex PCR, and TCRdb's table has in-frame clones only and misses some. In the table there are approximately 81,000 clones, more than 75% of which are singletons. Antigens of these TCRs are unknown. This sample comprised unstimulated CD8+ T cells sorted from spleen or lymph node cells, obtained before transplant. The receptor set was obtained from a human donor who was the organ donor for an intestinal transplant.

The chain is built from TRBV7-8 and TRBJ2-7; 7 bases match TRBD2. This CDR3 spans 14 amino acids. CDR1 and CDR2 (germline): SGHVS, FQNEAQ. Trimming removed 5 bases from V and 3 bases from J; junction bases left unmatched: 7. The CDR3 loop reads CASSIRDYDYEQYF. The CDR3 DNA follows: TGTGCCAGCAGCATCCGGGACTACGACTACGAGCAGTACTTC.

The chain carries TRBV9 and TRBJ1-2; D is unresolved. V was clipped by 1 base and J by 3 bases, with 13 bases between them. CDR3 length: 15 amino acids. Germline V CDR1 and CDR2: SGDLS, YYNGEE. As DNA, the CDR3 is TGTGCCAGCAGCGTATCAAAGGACGGCGACTATGGCTACACCTTC. This codes for CASSVSKDGDYGYTF. Based on the CDR3 plus reference TRBV9 and TRBJ1-2, the full variable domain is DSGVTQTPKHLITATGQRVTLRCSPRSGDLSVYWYQQSLDQGLQFLIQYYNGEERAKGNILERFSAQQFPDLHSELNLSSLELGDSALYFCASSVSKDGDYGYTFGSGTRLTVV.

In its sample, this clone was seen once. The chain employs TRBV11-2 and TRBJ2-3; 8 bases line up with TRBD2. CDR1 is SGHAT, CDR2 FQNNGV, per germline. Trimming at V came to 7 bases and at J to 11 bases, leaving 14 bases not matched to a gene. The CDR3 has 14 residues. The DNA for the CDR3 is TGTGCCAGCATCCAAACTGGGACTAGTATCGAGCAGTATTTT. Amino acid sequence: CASIQTGTSIEQYF. Using reference TRBV11-2 and TRBJ2-3 for the parts outside the CDR3, the full variable domain is EAGVAQSPRYKIIEKRQSVAFWCNPISGHATLYWYQQILGQGPKLLIQFQNNGVVDDSQLPKDRFSAERLKGVDSTLKIQPAKLEDSAVYLCASIQTGTSIEQYFGPGTRLTVL.

The V call is TRBV10-3, the J call TRBJ2-1; D not resolved. Germline V gene sequence: CDR1 ENHRY, CDR2 SYGVKD. V dropped 5 bases and J dropped 2 bases, with 4 bases sitting between them. The CDR3 has 12 residues. The CDR3 sequence is CAISNPYNEQFF. The CDR3 DNA follows: TGTGCCATCAGTAACCCCTACAATGAGCAGTTCTTC.

This chain links TRBV11-1 with TRBJ2-2; a possible D gene is TRBD1 (5 bases). This CDR3 is 13 amino acids long. The V and J ends lost 3 bases and 11 bases respectively, with 13 bases between them. Germline CDR1 and CDR2: SGHAT and FQDESV (reference sequence). CDR3 region: CASSLEGADELFF. The CDR3 DNA reads as TGTGCCAGCAGCTTGGAAGGGGCAGACGAGCTGTTTTTT.

The chain uses TRBV7-9 and TRBJ1-4, with D maybe TRBD1 (6 bases). V shed 4 bases and J shed 4 bases, with 19 bases lying between them. The CDR3 extends over 17 amino acids. Germline CDR1 and CDR2: SEHNR and FQNEAQ (reference sequence). CDR3 nucleotide sequence: TGTGCCAGCAGCTCGGACAGCGGGTATGGCCATAATGAAAAACTGTTTTTT. Translated, it gives CASSSDSGYGHNEKLFF.

V and J are TRBV6-6 and TRBJ2-5, with 8 nucleotides matching TRBD2. Losses at the gene ends were 1 base for V and 3 bases for J; bases not matched to a gene: 4. Germline lookup yields CDR1 MNHNY and CDR2 SVGAGI (reference sequence). The length of the CDR3 is 15 residues. The CDR3 DNA follows: TGTGCCAGCAGTTACTTGGGACTAGTAGAAGAGACCCAGTACTTC. Protein: CASSYLGLVEETQYF.

The sample holds a few counts of this clone. CDR3 protein: CASSEGPEDEQFF. DNA of the CDR3: TGTGCCAGCAGTGAAGGCCCTGAGGATGAGCAGTTCTTC. The chain recombines TRBV6-4 with TRBJ2-1; D remains ambiguous. Looked up from germline, CDR1 is MRHNA and CDR2 is SNTAGT. Trimming removed 3 bases at V and 8 bases at J, with 11 bases between. The CDR3 totals 13 residues.

The CDR3 loop is CASSPYYGEQYF. CDR3 DNA: TGTGCCAGCAGTCCCTACTATGGGGAGCAGTACTTC. The J gene is TRBJ2-7, the V gene TRBV27; D ambiguous. Trimming took 5 bases from V and 7 from J, leaving 12 bases between them. This CDR3 contains 12 residues. Germline CDR1 reads MNHEY; CDR2 reads SMNVEV (reference sequence).

The V call is TRBV4-1, the J call TRBJ2-1; D gene ambiguous. Per germline, CDR1 MGHRA and CDR2 YSYEKL. The V end lost 0 bases, the J end lost 2 bases, and 17 bases lay between the germline ends. The CDR3 runs 18 residues. CDR3 coding DNA: TGCGCCAGCAGCCAAGATTCGGTTTCGGGCTGGACCTACAATGAGCAGTTCTTC. It encodes CASSQDSVSGWTYNEQFF.

This clone appeared once. The chain recombines TRBV6-1 with TRBJ2-7; D could derive from TRBD1 or TRBD2 (5 bases each). Germline V lookup: CDR1 MNHNS, CDR2 SASEGT. The CDR3 runs 13 residues. Trimming removed 8 bases at V and 4 bases at J, with 15 bases between. The CDR3 spells CASGWGTSYEQYF. In DNA, the CDR3 is TGTGCCAGCGGGTGGGGGACCAGTTACGAGCAGTACTTC.

The chain is built from TRBV6-1 and TRBJ2-2; D is possibly TRBD1 (6 bases). V was clipped by 8 bases and J by 9 bases, with 13 bases between them. This CDR3 is 12 amino acids long. Germline CDR1 reads MNHNS; CDR2 reads SASEGT. As DNA, the CDR3 is TGTGCCAGCCTCGAACAGGGCAGGGAGCTGTTTTTT. This encodes CASLEQGRELFF.

The rearrangement joins TRBV5-1 to TRBJ2-7; D gene unclear. Germline CDR1 is SGHRS and CDR2 is YFSETQ. The CDR3 is 11 residues long. The V and J ends lost 0 bases and 12 bases respectively, with 10 bases between them. CDR3 nucleotide sequence: TGCGCCAGCAGCTTGGCGTGGCTTCGGTACTTC. Its translation: CASSLAWLRYF.

V is TRBV9 and J is TRBJ2-7; 10 nucleotides align to TRBD1. This CDR3 contains 15 residues. Germline V gene lookup returns CDR1 SGDLS and CDR2 YYNGEE. Trimming took 0 bases from V and 2 from J; bases not matched to a gene: 2. CDR3 residues: CASSVGTGGPYEQYF. In DNA form, the CDR3 reads TGTGCCAGCAGCGTAGGGACAGGGGGACCCTACGAGCAGTACTTC.

The chain employs TRBV10-1 and TRBJ1-4; D ambiguous. Judging by the DNA end, TRBJ2-2 fits better; the J call may be wrong. The length of the CDR3 is 11 residues. Germline CDR1 WNHNN, CDR2 SYGVQD (reference sequence). CDR3 in amino acids: CASSEVGELFF. The CDR3 bases are TGCGCCAGCAGTGAGGTCGGGGAGCTGTTTTTT.

This clone has a single count. The chain joins TRBV5-1 to TRBJ1-6; 7 bases line up with TRBD1. CDR3 length: 16 amino acids. Germline CDR1 SGHRS, CDR2 YFSETQ. Unmatched junction bases numbered 11, after V lost 2 bases and J lost 9 bases. Here the CDR3 DNA reads TGCGCCAGCAGCTTCCAGGGAGGGGGCTCCAGTTCACCCCTCCACTTT. This translates into CASSFQGGGSSSPLHF.

The chain links TRBV5-4 to TRBJ2-1; D may correspond to TRBD1 or TRBD2 (7 bases each). Germline assignment: CDR1 SGHNT and CDR2 YYREEE (reference sequence). Trimming removed 0 bases at V and 4 bases at J, with 14 bases between. The length of the CDR3 is 16 residues. The CDR3 spells CASSLDWQGGYNEQFF. The DNA of the CDR3 is TGTGCCAGCAGCTTGGATTGGCAGGGGGGGTACAATGAGCAGTTCTTC.

The V and J genes are TRBV10-3 and TRBJ1-1; D is undetermined. Trimming cost V 8 bases and J 0 bases, with 10 bases left between them. The CDR3 runs 13 residues. Per germline, CDR1 ENHRY and CDR2 SYGVKD. The CDR3 reads CAISSGMNTEAFF. CDR3 nucleotides: TGTGCCATCTCGTCGGGAATGAACACTGAAGCTTTCTTT.

V and J are TRBV6-1 and TRBJ2-2, with a weak D call TRBD1 (5 bases). The CDR3 runs to 15 residues. Trimming took 4 bases from V and 6 from J, leaving 15 bases between them. CDR1 is MNHNS and CDR2 is SASEGT in the germline V gene. CDR3 bases: TGTGCCAGCAGTGGTGCTTCAGGGTCCGCCGGGGAGCTGTTTTTT. Residues: CASSGASGSAGELFF.

The chain carries TRBV28 and TRBJ1-2; 7 bases agree with TRBD1. Germline V gene data show CDR1 as MDHEN and CDR2 as SYDVKM. Trimming removed 2 bases from V and 7 bases from J; junction bases left unmatched: 10. The CDR3 runs 15 residues. As DNA, the CDR3 is TGTGCCAGCAGTTTAATTGTAGGGACAGAGCGTGGCTACACCTTC. This sequence encodes CASSLIVGTERGYTF.

The V gene is TRBV9, the J gene TRBJ2-1; perhaps TRBD2 as D (6 bases). Germline assignment: CDR1 SGDLS and CDR2 YYNGEE. The CDR3 extends over 13 amino acids. V lost 0 bases and J lost 6, with 7 bases in between. The CDR3 coding sequence is TGTGCCAGCAGCGTAGAAGCGGGCAATGAGCAGTTCTTC. Protein product: CASSVEAGNEQFF. Supplemented by reference TRBV9 and TRBJ2-1, the full variable domain reads DSGVTQTPKHLITATGQRVTLRCSPRSGDLSVYWYQQSLDQGLQFLIQYYNGEERAKGNILERFSAQQFPDLHSELNLSSLELGDSALYFCASSVEAGNEQFFGPGTRLTVL.

The rearrangement uses TRBV4-1 and TRBJ2-3; TRBD2 is a possible D gene (6 bases). The V and J ends lost 4 bases and 0 bases respectively, with 11 bases between them. CDR1 MGHRA and CDR2 YSYEKL come from the germline V gene. CDR3 length: 15 amino acids. CDR3 sequence: CASSPHGGSTDTQYF. Written as DNA, the CDR3 is TGCGCCAGCAGCCCTCATGGGGGGAGCACAGATACGCAGTATTTT.

This chain joins TRBV4-1 and TRBJ1-2, with TRBD1 as a possible D gene (5 bases). V was cut by 1 base and J by 2 bases, with 11 bases left in between. This CDR3 has 15 amino acids. Germline V gene data show CDR1 as MGHRA and CDR2 as YSYEKL. Here the CDR3 reads CASSQVFGANYGYTF. In DNA form, the CDR3 reads TGCGCCAGCAGCCAAGTTTTCGGGGCGAACTATGGCTACACCTTC.